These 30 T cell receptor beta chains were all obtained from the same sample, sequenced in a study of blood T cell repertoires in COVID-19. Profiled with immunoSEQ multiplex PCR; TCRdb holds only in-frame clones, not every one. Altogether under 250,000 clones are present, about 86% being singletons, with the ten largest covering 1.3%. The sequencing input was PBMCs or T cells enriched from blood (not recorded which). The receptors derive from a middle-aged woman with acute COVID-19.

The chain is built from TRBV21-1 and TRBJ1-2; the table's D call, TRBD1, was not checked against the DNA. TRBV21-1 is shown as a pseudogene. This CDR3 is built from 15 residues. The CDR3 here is CASSNPGGANYGYTF. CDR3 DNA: TGTGCCAGCAGCAATCCAGGGGGCGCTAACTATGGCTACACCTTC.

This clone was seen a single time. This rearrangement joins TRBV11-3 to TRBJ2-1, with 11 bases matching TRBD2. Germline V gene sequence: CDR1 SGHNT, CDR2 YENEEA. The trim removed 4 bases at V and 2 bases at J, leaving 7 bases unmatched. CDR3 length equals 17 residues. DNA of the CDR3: TGTGCCAGCAGCTCCTCTCTAGCGGGAGGCCCCTACAATGAGCAGTTCTTC. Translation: CASSSSLAGGPYNEQFF.

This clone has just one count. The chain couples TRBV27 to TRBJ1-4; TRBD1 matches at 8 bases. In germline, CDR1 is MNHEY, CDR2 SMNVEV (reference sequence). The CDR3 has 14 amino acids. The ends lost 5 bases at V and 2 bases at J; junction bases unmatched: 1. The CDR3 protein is CASSRQGTNEKLFF. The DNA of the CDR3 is TGTGCCAGCAGTCGACAGGGGACTAATGAAAAACTGTTTTTT. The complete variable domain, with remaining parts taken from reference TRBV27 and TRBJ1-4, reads EAQVTQNPRYLITVTGKKLTVTCSQNMNHEYMSWYRQDPGLGLRQIYYSMNVEVTDKGDVPEGYKVSRKEKRNFPLILESPSPNQTSLYFCASSRQGTNEKLFFGSGTQLSVL.

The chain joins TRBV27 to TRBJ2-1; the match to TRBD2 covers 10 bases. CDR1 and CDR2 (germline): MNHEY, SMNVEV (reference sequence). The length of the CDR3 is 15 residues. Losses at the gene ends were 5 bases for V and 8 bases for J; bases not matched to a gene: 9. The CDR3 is CASSAASGSGHEQFF. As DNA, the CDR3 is TGTGCCAGCAGTGCCGCTAGCGGGAGTGGCCATGAGCAGTTCTTC.

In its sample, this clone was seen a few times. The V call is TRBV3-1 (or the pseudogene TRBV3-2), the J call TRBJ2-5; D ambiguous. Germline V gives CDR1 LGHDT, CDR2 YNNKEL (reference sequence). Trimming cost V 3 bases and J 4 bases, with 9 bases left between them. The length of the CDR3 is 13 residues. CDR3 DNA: TGTGCCAGCAGCCATCGACATGTAGAGACCCAGTACTTC. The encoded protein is CASSHRHVETQYF.

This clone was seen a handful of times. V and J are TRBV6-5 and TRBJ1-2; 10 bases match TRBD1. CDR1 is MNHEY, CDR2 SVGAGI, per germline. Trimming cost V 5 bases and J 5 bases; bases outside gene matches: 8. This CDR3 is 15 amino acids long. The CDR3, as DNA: TGTGCCAGCAGTATGGGACAGGGGAGAACTTATGGCTACACCTTC. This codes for CASSMGQGRTYGYTF.

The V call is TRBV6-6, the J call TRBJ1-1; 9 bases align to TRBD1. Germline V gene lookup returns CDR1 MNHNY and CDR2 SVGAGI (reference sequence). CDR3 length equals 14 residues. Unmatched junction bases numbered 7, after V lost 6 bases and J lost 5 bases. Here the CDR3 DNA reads TGTGCCAGCAGCCCGGGACAGGGAAATACTGAAGCTTTCTTT. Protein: CASSPGQGNTEAFF.

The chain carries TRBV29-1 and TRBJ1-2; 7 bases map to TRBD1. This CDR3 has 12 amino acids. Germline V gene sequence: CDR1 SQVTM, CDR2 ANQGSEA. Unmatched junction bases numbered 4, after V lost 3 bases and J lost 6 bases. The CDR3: CSVDAQGDGYTF. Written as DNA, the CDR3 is TGCAGCGTTGATGCCCAGGGGGATGGCTACACCTTC.

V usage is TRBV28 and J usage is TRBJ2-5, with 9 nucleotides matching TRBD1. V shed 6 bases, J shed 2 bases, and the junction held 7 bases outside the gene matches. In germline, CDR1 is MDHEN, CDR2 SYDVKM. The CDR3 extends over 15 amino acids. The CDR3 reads CASSADRGYQETQYF. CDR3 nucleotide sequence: TGTGCCAGCAGCGCCGACAGGGGGTATCAAGAGACCCAGTACTTC.

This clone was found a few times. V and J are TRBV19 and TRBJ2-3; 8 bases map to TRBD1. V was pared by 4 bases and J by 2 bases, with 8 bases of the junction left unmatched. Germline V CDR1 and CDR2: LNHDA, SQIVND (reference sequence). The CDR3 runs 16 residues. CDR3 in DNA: TGTGCCAGTAGTAGGGGGGACAGGACATCCACAGATACGCAGTATTTT. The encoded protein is CASSRGDRTSTDTQYF.

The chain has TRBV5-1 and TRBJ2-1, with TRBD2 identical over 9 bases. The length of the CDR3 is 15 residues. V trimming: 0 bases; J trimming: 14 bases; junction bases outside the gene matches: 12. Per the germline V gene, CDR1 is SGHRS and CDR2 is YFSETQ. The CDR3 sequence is CASSLAETTGTSKFF. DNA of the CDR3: TGCGCCAGCAGCTTGGCGGAGACGACCGGGACTAGCAAGTTCTTC.

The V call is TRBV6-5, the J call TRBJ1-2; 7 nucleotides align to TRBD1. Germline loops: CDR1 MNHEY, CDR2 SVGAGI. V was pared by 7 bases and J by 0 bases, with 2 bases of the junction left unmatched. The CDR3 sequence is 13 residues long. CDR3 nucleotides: TGTGCCAGCATGACAGGGACTAACTATGGCTACACCTTC. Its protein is CASMTGTNYGYTF.

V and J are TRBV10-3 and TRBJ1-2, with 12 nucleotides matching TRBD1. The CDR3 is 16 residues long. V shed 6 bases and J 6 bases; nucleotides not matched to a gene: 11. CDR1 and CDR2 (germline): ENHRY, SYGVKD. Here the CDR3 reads CAIRIHGTGGADGYTF. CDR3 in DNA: TGTGCCATCAGAATACATGGGACAGGGGGCGCGGATGGCTACACCTTC.

The CDR3 DNA is TGTGCCAGCAGCGGGGGACTAGCGGGAGGAAACACCGGGGAGCTGTTTTTT. Protein sequence: CASSGGLAGGNTGELFF. V usage is TRBV9 and J usage is TRBJ2-2; TRBD2 agrees at 15 bases. J was trimmed by 2 bases and V by 3 bases; bases with no gene match: 2. The CDR3 is 17 amino acids. CDR1 and CDR2 (germline): SGDLS, YYNGEE.

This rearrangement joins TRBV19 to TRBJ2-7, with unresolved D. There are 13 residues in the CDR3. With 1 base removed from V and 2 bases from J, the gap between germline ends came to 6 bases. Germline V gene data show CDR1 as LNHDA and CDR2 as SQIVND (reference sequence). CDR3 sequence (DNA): TGTGCCAGTAGTATAGGGCTGACCTACGAGCAGTACTTC. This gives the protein CASSIGLTYEQYF.

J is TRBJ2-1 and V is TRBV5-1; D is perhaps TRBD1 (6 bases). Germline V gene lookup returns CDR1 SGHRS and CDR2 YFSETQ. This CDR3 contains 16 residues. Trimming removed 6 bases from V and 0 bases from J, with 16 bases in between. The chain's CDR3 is CASNRETRSSYNEQFF. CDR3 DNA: TGCGCCAGCAACAGGGAAACCCGGAGCTCCTACAATGAGCAGTTCTTC.

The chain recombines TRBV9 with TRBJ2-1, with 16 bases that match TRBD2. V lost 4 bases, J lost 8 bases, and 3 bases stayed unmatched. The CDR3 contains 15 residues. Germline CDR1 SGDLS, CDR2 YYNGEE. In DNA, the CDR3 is TGTGCCAGCAGCCGCGGGACTAGCGGGAGGGATGAGCAGTTCTTC. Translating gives CASSRGTSGRDEQFF.

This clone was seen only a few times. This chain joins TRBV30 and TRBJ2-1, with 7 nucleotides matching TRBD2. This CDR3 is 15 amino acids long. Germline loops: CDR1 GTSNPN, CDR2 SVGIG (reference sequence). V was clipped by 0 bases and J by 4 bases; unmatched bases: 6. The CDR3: CAWSVTGGSYNEQFF. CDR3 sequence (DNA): TGTGCCTGGAGTGTAACCGGGGGGTCTTACAATGAGCAGTTCTTC.

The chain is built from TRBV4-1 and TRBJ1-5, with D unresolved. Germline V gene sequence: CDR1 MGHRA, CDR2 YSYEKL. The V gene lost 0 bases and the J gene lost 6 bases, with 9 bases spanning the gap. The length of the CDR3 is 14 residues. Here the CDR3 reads CASSQDRFLQPQHF. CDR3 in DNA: TGCGCCAGCAGCCAAGATAGATTTCTTCAGCCCCAGCATTTT.

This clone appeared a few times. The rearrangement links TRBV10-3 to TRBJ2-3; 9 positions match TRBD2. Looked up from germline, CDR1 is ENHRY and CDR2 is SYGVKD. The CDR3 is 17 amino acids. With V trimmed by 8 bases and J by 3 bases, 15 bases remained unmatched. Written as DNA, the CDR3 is TGTGCCATCCTGAGAATGGGCGGGGGGGCCGCAACAGATACGCAGTATTTT. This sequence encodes CAILRMGGGAATDTQYF.

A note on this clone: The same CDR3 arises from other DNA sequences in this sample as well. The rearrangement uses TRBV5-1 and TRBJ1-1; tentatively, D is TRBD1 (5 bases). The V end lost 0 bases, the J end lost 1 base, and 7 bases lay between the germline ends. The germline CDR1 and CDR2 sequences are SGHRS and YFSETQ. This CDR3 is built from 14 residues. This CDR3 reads CASSLGTGNTEAFF. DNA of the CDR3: TGCGCCAGCAGCTTGGGAACAGGGAACACTGAAGCTTTCTTT. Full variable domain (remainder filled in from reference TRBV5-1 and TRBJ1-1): KAGVTQTPRYLIKTRGQQVTLSCSPISGHRSVSWYQQTPGQGLQFLFEYFSETQRNKGNFPGRFSGRQFSNSRSEMNVSTLELGDSALYLCASSLGTGNTEAFFGQGTRLTVV.

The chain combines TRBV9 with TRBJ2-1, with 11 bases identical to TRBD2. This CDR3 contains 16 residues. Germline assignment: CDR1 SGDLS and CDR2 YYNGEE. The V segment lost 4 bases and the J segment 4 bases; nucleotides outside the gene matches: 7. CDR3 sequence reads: CASSKTSGGTYNEQFF. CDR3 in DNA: TGTGCCAGCAGCAAAACTAGCGGGGGTACTTACAATGAGCAGTTCTTC.

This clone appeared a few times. The CDR3: CSASRGAGNPNGYTF. CDR3 coding DNA: TGCAGTGCTAGTCGGGGCGCGGGAAACCCAAATGGCTACACCTTC. J is TRBJ1-2 and V is TRBV20-1; weak D call: TRBD1 (5 bases). CDR3 length: 15 amino acids. V was trimmed by 3 bases and J by 6 bases, leaving 20 bases between them. Germline CDR1 DFQATT, CDR2 SNEGSKA (reference sequence).

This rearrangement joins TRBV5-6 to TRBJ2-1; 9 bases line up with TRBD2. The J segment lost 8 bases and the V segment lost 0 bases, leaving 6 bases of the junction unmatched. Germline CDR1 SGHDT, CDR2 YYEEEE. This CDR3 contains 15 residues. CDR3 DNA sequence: TGTGCCAGCAGCTTGGACAGCGGGAGGTGGGATGAGCAGTTCTTC. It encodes CASSLDSGRWDEQFF. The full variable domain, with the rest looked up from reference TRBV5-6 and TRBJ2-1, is DAGVTQSPTHLIKTRGQQVTLRCSPKSGHDTVSWYQQALGQGPQFIFQYYEEEERQRGNFPDRFSGHQFPNYSSELNVNALLLGDSALYLCASSLDSGRWDEQFFGPGTRLTVL.

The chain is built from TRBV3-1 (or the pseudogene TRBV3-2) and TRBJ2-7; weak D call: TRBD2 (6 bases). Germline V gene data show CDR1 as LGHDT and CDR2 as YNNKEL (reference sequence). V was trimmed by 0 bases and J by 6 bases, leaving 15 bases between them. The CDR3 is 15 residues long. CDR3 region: CASSQDGTLLSEQYF. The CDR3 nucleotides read TGTGCCAGCAGCCAAGACGGGACTTTACTCTCCGAGCAGTACTTC.

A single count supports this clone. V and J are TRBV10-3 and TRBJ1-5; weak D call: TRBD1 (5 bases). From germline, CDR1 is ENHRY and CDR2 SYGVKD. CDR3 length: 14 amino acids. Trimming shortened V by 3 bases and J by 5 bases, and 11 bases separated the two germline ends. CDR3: CAISERSGDQPQHF. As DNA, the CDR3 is TGTGCCATCAGTGAAAGATCGGGGGATCAGCCCCAGCATTTT.

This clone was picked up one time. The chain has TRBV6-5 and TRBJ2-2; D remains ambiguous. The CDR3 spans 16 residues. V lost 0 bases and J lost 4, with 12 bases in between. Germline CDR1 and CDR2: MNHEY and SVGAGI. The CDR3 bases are TGTGCCAGCAGTTACTCGGGTAGTTCGGGCACCGGGGAGCTGTTTTTT. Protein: CASSYSGSSGTGELFF.

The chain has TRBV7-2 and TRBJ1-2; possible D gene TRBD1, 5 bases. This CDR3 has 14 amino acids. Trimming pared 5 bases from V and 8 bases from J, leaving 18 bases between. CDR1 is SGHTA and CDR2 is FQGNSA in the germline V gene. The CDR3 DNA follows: TGTGCCAGCAGCCCAGTGGGCCGGGGGGACGGCTACACCTTC. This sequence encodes CASSPVGRGDGYTF.

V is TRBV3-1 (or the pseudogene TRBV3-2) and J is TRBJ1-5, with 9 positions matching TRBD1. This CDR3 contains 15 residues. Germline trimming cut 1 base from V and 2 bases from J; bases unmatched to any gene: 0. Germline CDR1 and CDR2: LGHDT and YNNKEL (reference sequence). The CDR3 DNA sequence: TGTGCCAGCAGCCAAGGACAGGGGGGCAATCAGCCCCAGCATTTT. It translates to CASSQGQGGNQPQHF.

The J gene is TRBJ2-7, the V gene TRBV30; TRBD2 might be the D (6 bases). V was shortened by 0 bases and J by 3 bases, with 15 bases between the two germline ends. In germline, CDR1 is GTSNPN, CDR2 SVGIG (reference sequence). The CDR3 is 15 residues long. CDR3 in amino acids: CAWSVRGTSIYEQYF. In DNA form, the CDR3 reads TGTGCCTGGAGTGTACGGGGGACCTCCATCTACGAGCAGTACTTC. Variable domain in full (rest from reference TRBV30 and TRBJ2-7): SQTIHQWPATLVQPVGSPLSLECTVEGTSNPNLYWYRQAAGRGLQLLFYSVGIGQISSEVPQNLSASRPQDRQFILSSKKLLLSDSGFYLCAWSVRGTSIYEQYFGPGTRLTVT.